This note documents a single T cell receptor beta chain sequence. Its specificity is unknown. The sample belongs to a study of cytomegalovirus exposure and HLA in healthy donors. Looking at the study overall: A subsequent analysis reported that the roughly 120 validation repertoires were produced on the same platform that had also been used for the 666 first-cohort repertoires.

This CDR3 has 13 amino acids. The V and J ends lost 4 bases and 0 bases respectively, with 7 bases between them. The germline gives CDR1 SGHTS, CDR2 YDEGEE. Study-level points and caveats: In the 130 or so validation repertoires, approximately 93% of cluster scores exceeded 0, per a later analysis. In vitro confirmation showed three CMV-associated chains to be CMV antigen specific.

Produced via immunoSEQ multiplex PCR; TCRdb's table is partial and in-frame only. The sample carries about 160,000 clones, 91% recorded once. V gene TRBV5-8 combines with J gene TRBJ1-1; perhaps TRBD1 as D (5 bases). This receptor was taken from a woman between 18 and 29 years old in good health and CMV-seropositive. The specimen was PBMCs. CDR3 region: CASSGGVNTEAFF. The CDR3 DNA follows: TGTGCCAGCAGCGGGGGGGTGAACACTGAAGCTTTCTTT. Supplemented by reference TRBV5-8 and TRBJ1-1, the full variable domain reads EAGVTQSPTHLIKTRGQQATLRCSPISGHTSVYWYQQALGLGLQFLLWYDEGEERNRGNFPPRFSGRQFPNYSSELNVNALELEDSALYLCASSGGVNTEAFFGQGTRLTVV.